A single sample is the source of the 21 T cell receptor beta chains below, sequenced in a study of control samples from healthy donors and cancer patients. Generated by immunoSEQ multiplex PCR, the TCRdb table keeps only in-frame clones and is missing some. The sample has about 24,000 clones, roughly 83% seen once. The source material was PBMCs. These receptors were taken from a man between 60 and 70 years old with head and neck cancer.

This chain links TRBV24-1 with TRBJ2-1; the D gene is possibly TRBD1 (5 bases). CDR1 and CDR2 (germline): KGHDR, SFDVKD. CDR3 size: 16 residues. Trimming took 3 bases from V and 0 from J, leaving 11 bases between them. CDR3 nucleotide sequence: TGTGCCACCAGTGATAGACAGATAAGCTCCTACAATGAGCAGTTCTTC. Translating gives CATSDRQISSYNEQFF.

In its sample, this clone was seen a few times. Other nucleotide sequences in the sample specify the same CDR3. V and J are TRBV18 and TRBJ2-6, with TRBD1 matching 8 bases. CDR1 and CDR2 from the germline V gene are KGHSH and LQKENI. The CDR3 contains 17 residues. The junction had 4 bases not matched to a gene; V was cut back by 3 bases and J by 0 bases. The CDR3, as DNA: TGTGCCAGCTCACCTAGGACAGGGAACTCTGGGGCCAACGTCCTGACTTTC. Encoded protein: CASSPRTGNSGANVLTF.

The V gene is TRBV19, the J gene TRBJ1-4; D gene ambiguous. The CDR3 runs to 13 residues. The V and J ends lost 0 bases and 5 bases respectively, with 4 bases between them. Germline-derived CDR1 and CDR2 are LNHDA and SQIVND (reference sequence). This CDR3 reads CASSIEQNEKLFF. The DNA for the CDR3 is TGTGCCAGTAGTATAGAACAGAATGAAAAACTGTTTTTT.

The chain has TRBV19 and TRBJ2-7; D not resolved. Germline V lookup: CDR1 LNHDA, CDR2 SQIVND (reference sequence). V lost 7 bases and J lost 0, with 16 bases in between. The CDR3 is 15 amino acids. The CDR3 is CASTVDSASSYEQYF. The DNA of the CDR3 is TGTGCCAGTACCGTCGACTCCGCGAGCTCCTACGAGCAGTACTTC.

There are a few counts of this clone. The gene calls are TRBV3-1 (or the pseudogene TRBV3-2) and TRBJ2-1; 9 bases are shared with TRBD1. J was trimmed by 4 bases and V by 4 bases; bases with no gene match: 8. The CDR3 covers 16 residues. Per germline, CDR1 LGHDT and CDR2 YNNKEL (reference sequence). The CDR3 loop is CASSPSGTGQYNEQFF. The CDR3 DNA follows: TGTGCCAGCAGCCCTTCCGGGACAGGGCAATACAATGAGCAGTTCTTC.

The J gene is TRBJ1-3, the V gene TRBV7-9; D uncertain. Germline CDR1 reads SEHNR; CDR2 reads FQNEAQ (reference sequence). Trimming cost V 1 base and J 4 bases, with 8 bases left between them. The CDR3 length is 14 residues. The CDR3 is CASSLGGLGNTIYF. The CDR3 DNA reads TGTGCCAGCAGCTTAGGAGGGCTCGGAAACACCATATATTTT.

The CDR3 loop reads CASRQTSGSYNEQFF. The CDR3 DNA reads as TGTGCCAGTAGACAGACTAGCGGGAGCTACAATGAGCAGTTCTTC. The chain carries TRBV19 and TRBJ2-1; 12 bases fit TRBD2. V was clipped by 6 bases and J by 3 bases; unmatched bases: 3. The V gene's germline CDR1 is LNHDA and CDR2 SQIVND (reference sequence). The CDR3 loop spans 15 amino acids.

The genes are TRBV6-1 and TRBJ1-5; D uncertain. CDR3 length: 16 residues. CDR1 and CDR2 (germline): MNHNS, SASEGT. Trimming pared 2 bases from V and 0 bases from J, leaving 11 bases between. The CDR3 spells CASSENTDYSNQPQHF. CDR3 coding DNA: TGTGCCAGCAGTGAAAACACCGACTATAGCAATCAGCCCCAGCATTTT.

The CDR3 sequence is CASSLAPGELFF. CDR3 DNA: TGTGCCAGCAGCCTAGCCCCCGGGGAGCTGTTTTTT. The chain is built from TRBV5-4 and TRBJ2-2; TRBD2 is a possible D gene (5 bases). The CDR3 has 12 amino acids. With 4 bases removed from V and 6 bases from J, the gap between germline ends came to 7 bases. Germline loops: CDR1 SGHNT, CDR2 YYREEE (reference sequence).

J is TRBJ1-2 and V is TRBV3-1 (or the pseudogene TRBV3-2); 9 positions agree with TRBD1. This CDR3 spans 12 amino acids. V dropped 4 bases and J dropped 12; count of bases not matched to a gene: 6. CDR1 and CDR2 (germline): LGHDT, YNNKEL (reference sequence). In DNA form, the CDR3 reads TGTGCCAGCAGCCTTGGGGACAGGGTCAACACCTTC. It yields the protein CASSLGDRVNTF.

In its sample, this clone was seen once. The rearrangement uses TRBV7-8 and TRBJ2-1; no reliable D call. CDR3 length: 15 amino acids. Germline V gives CDR1 SGHVS, CDR2 FQNEAQ. V was cut by 8 bases and J by 5 bases, with 19 bases left in between. The CDR3: CASATPDRYNNEQFF. In DNA form, the CDR3 reads TGTGCCAGCGCCACGCCGGATCGTTACAACAATGAGCAGTTCTTC.

The chain employs TRBV7-2 and TRBJ2-5; 12 bases map to TRBD1. CDR1 and CDR2 (germline): SGHTA, FQGNSA. The CDR3 is 15 amino acids. J lost 6 bases, V lost 4 bases, and 6 bases had no gene match. The CDR3 is CASSSRDRGQQTQYF. CDR3 nucleotide sequence: TGTGCCAGCAGCTCCCGGGACAGGGGGCAACAGACCCAGTACTTC.

The chain carries TRBV7-9 and TRBJ2-3; D might be TRBD1 (5 bases). Germline V lookup: CDR1 SEHNR, CDR2 FQNEAQ (reference sequence). The CDR3 consists of 12 residues. V lost 8 bases and J 4 bases, leaving 10 bases between the germline ends. The CDR3 coding sequence is TGTGCCAGCGGACCAGGGTCAGATACGCAGTATTTT. Its protein is CASGPGSDTQYF.

The V and J genes are TRBV5-6 and TRBJ2-7, with D possibly being TRBD2 (5 bases). V lost 0 bases to trimming and J lost 5 bases, with 15 bases between them. This CDR3 contains 15 residues. From germline, CDR1 is SGHDT and CDR2 YYEEEE. As DNA, the CDR3 is TGTGCCAGCAGCTTGGCCCGGCCGGGGAGACACGAGCAGTACTTC. This codes for CASSLARPGRHEQYF. Complete variable domain (other parts from reference TRBV5-6 and TRBJ2-7): DAGVTQSPTHLIKTRGQQVTLRCSPKSGHDTVSWYQQALGQGPQFIFQYYEEEERQRGNFPDRFSGHQFPNYSSELNVNALLLGDSALYLCASSLARPGRHEQYFGPGTRLTVT.

The rearrangement uses TRBV5-1 and TRBJ2-5, with no clear D. Trimming shortened V by 0 bases and J by 9 bases, and 9 bases separated the two germline ends. This CDR3 comprises 12 residues. The V gene's germline CDR1 is SGHRS and CDR2 YFSETQ. In nucleotides, the CDR3 is TGCGCCAGCAGCTTGGACGGTGAGGCCCAGTACTTC. Translation gives CASSLDGEAQYF.

The chain links TRBV9 to TRBJ2-5; tentative D call: TRBD1 (6 bases). The V and J ends lost 0 bases and 5 bases respectively, with 11 bases between them. CDR1 is SGDLS and CDR2 is YYNGEE in the germline V gene. This CDR3 contains 14 residues. This CDR3 reads CASSVDPQGETQYF. CDR3 DNA: TGTGCCAGCAGCGTAGACCCCCAGGGGGAGACCCAGTACTTC.

This sequence joins TRBV5-1 and TRBJ2-3; the D gene is possibly TRBD2 (6 bases). Trimming pared 2 bases from V and 5 bases from J, leaving 21 bases between. Per germline, CDR1 SGHRS and CDR2 YFSETQ. This CDR3 contains 17 residues. This CDR3 is CASSLSVWRESLDTQYF. CDR3 coding DNA: TGCGCCAGCAGCTTATCGGTCTGGCGGGAAAGTTTAGATACGCAGTATTTT.

This clone occurred once. The rearrangement uses TRBV3-1 (or the pseudogene TRBV3-2) and TRBJ1-6; TRBD1 matches at 9 bases. In germline, CDR1 is LGHDT, CDR2 YNNKEL (reference sequence). CDR3 length: 13 residues. The V and J ends lost 8 bases and 11 bases, in that order; junction bases with no gene match: 7. CDR3 amino acids: CASRQGDWTPLHF. In nucleotides, the CDR3 is TGTGCCAGCCGACAGGGGGATTGGACACCCCTCCACTTT.

The DNA for the CDR3 is TGTGCCAGCAGCCCCACTGGGGGCACAGATACGCAGTATTTT. Residues: CASSPTGGTDTQYF. The chain links TRBV14 to TRBJ2-3; the D is unclear. V lost 4 bases and J lost 1, with 9 bases in between. CDR1 is SGHDN, CDR2 FVKESK, per germline. The CDR3 is 14 amino acids.

The CDR3 nucleotides read TGTGCCAGCAGCCCCTCGACAGTCCCCTACGAGCAGTACTTC. This gives the protein CASSPSTVPYEQYF. The genes are TRBV6-5 and TRBJ2-7; D may be TRBD1 (5 bases). Germline V CDR1 and CDR2: MNHEY, SVGAGI. V dropped 6 bases and J dropped 2 bases, with 14 bases sitting between them. The CDR3 is made up of 14 amino acids.

The chain carries TRBV28 and TRBJ2-5, with D possibly TRBD1 on 7 matching bases. V was trimmed by 7 bases and J by 6 bases, leaving 18 bases between them. Per the germline V gene, CDR1 is MDHEN and CDR2 is SYDVKM. The CDR3 sequence is 14 residues long. The CDR3 spells CASNRRGPSKTQYF. CDR3 DNA sequence: TGTGCCAGCAACCGGAGGGGGCCGTCCAAGACCCAGTACTTC.